These 5 T cell receptor beta chains originate from one sample sequenced in a study of blood T cell repertoires in COVID-19. Using immunoSEQ multiplex PCR, the repertoire was profiled, and TCRdb retains in-frame clones only, with some absent. The data hold about 130,000 clones, with 60% to 75% observed a single time. Sample: peripheral blood. Receptor source: a woman aged 65 to 85 with acute or convalescent COVID-19.

The rearrangement joins TRBV19 to TRBJ2-2; 11 nucleotides match TRBD1. J was trimmed by 7 bases and V by 9 bases; bases with no gene match: 16. Germline-derived CDR1 and CDR2 are LNHDA and SQIVND (reference sequence). The CDR3 runs to 17 residues. In DNA, the CDR3 is TGTGCCAGGGAGTTAAGGCAGGGACAGGGGGACGGCGGGGAGCTGTTTTTT. Translation: CARELRQGQGDGGELFF.

The chain recombines TRBV21-1 with TRBJ2-5; TRBD2, as called in the table, went unchecked against the DNA. TRBV21-1 is a pseudogene. The CDR3 has 18 residues. The chain's CDR3 is CASSKGMVGGPVQETQYF. CDR3 bases: TGTGCCAGCAGCAAGGGTATGGTGGGAGGGCCGGTTCAAGAGACCCAGTACTTC.

About this clone itself: Different DNA sequences within this sample yield the same CDR3. The chain uses TRBV7-9 and TRBJ1-2; TRBD1 agrees at 7 bases. Germline lookup yields CDR1 SEHNR and CDR2 FQNEAQ (reference sequence). Unmatched junction bases numbered 0, after V lost 3 bases and J lost 2 bases. The length of the CDR3 is 13 residues. CDR3 sequence: CASSLGQNYGYTF. The CDR3 region has the DNA TGTGCCAGCAGCTTGGGACAGAACTATGGCTACACCTTC.

The rearrangement joins TRBV7-3 to TRBJ2-1; 8 bases match TRBD2. The CDR3 loop spans 15 amino acids. Germline CDR1 is SGHTA and CDR2 is FQGTGA. The trim removed 6 bases at V and 4 bases at J, leaving 8 bases unmatched. The CDR3 is CASSQSGSPYNEQFF. CDR3 in DNA: TGTGCCAGCAGTCAGAGCGGGAGCCCGTACAATGAGCAGTTCTTC. The full variable domain, completed using reference TRBV7-3 and TRBJ2-1, is GAGVSQTPSNKVTEKGKYVELRCDPISGHTALYWYRQSLGQGPEFLIYFQGTGAADDSGLPNDRFFAVRPEGSVSTLKIQRTERGDSAVYLCASSQSGSPYNEQFFGPGTRLTVL.

J is TRBJ2-7 and V is TRBV15; D not resolved. The CDR3 consists of 14 residues. Trimming left V 0 bases short and J 3 bases short, with 9 bases between. Germline loops: CDR1 LNHNV, CDR2 YYDKDF (reference sequence). CDR3 in DNA: TGTGCCACCAGCAGAGATTTCGTCAGCTACGAGCAGTACTTC. Encoded protein: CATSRDFVSYEQYF. The complete variable domain, with remaining parts taken from reference TRBV15 and TRBJ2-7, reads DAMVIQNPRYQVTQFGKPVTLSCSQTLNHNVMYWYQQKSSQAPKLLFHYYDKDFNNEADTPDNFQSRRPNTSFCFLDIRSPGLGDTAMYLCATSRDFVSYEQYFGPGTRLTVT.